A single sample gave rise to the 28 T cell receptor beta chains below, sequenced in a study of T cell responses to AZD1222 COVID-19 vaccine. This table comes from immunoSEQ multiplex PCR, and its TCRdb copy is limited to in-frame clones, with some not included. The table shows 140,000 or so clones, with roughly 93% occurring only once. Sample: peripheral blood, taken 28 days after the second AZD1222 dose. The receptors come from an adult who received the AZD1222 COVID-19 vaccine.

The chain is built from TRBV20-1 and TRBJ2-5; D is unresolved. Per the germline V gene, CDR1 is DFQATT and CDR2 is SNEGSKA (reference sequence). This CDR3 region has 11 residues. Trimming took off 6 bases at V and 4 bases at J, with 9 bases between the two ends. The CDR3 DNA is TGCAGTGCGGCAGGACGAGAGACCCAGTACTTC. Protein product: CSAAGRETQYF.

This CDR3 is CASSWDRVTEAFF. The CDR3 nucleotides are TGTGCCAGTAGTTGGGACAGGGTCACTGAAGCTTTCTTT. The V and J genes are TRBV19 and TRBJ1-1; 9 nucleotides line up with TRBD1. The junction had 2 bases not matched to a gene; V was cut back by 5 bases and J by 4 bases. Germline V gene lookup returns CDR1 LNHDA and CDR2 SQIVND (reference sequence). The CDR3 consists of 13 residues.

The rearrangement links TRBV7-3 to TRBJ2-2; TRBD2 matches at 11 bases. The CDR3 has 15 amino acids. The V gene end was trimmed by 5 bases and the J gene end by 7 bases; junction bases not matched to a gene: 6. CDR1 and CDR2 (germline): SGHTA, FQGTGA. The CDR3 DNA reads TGTGCCAGCAGCGTCACTAGCGGGGGTGTCGGGGAGCTGTTTTTT. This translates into CASSVTSGGVGELFF. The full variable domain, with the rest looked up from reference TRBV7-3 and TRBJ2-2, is GAGVSQTPSNKVTEKGKYVELRCDPISGHTALYWYRQSLGQGPEFLIYFQGTGAADDSGLPNDRFFAVRPEGSVSTLKIQRTERGDSAVYLCASSVTSGGVGELFFGEGSRLTVL.

The CDR3 region has the DNA TGCGCCAGCAGTTATTCACAGGGGGCAGTCCGCTATGGCTACACCTTC. Translating gives CASSYSQGAVRYGYTF. V gene TRBV5-1 combines with J gene TRBJ1-2; TRBD1 aligns across 9 bases. The CDR3 length is 16 residues. Losses at the gene ends were 5 bases for V and 4 bases for J; bases not matched to a gene: 12. Germline lookup yields CDR1 SGHRS and CDR2 YFSETQ.

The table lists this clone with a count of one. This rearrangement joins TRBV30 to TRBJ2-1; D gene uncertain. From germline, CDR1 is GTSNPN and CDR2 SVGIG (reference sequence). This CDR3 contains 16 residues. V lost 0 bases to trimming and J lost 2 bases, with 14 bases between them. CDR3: CAWSVLGGTAYNEQFF. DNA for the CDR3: TGTGCCTGGAGTGTACTGGGCGGTACCGCCTACAATGAGCAGTTCTTC.

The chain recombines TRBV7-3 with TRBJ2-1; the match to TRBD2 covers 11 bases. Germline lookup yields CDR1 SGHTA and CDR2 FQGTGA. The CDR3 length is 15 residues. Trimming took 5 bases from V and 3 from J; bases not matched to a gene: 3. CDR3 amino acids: CASSPTSGGYNEQFF. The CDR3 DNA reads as TGTGCCAGCAGCCCCACTAGCGGGGGCTACAATGAGCAGTTCTTC.

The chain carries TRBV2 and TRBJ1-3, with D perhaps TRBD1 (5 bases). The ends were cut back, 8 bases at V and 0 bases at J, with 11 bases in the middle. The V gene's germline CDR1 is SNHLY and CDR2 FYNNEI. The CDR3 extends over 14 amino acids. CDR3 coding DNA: TGTGCCAGCCGGGACCTGTTCTCTGGAAACACCATATATTTT. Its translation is CASRDLFSGNTIYF.

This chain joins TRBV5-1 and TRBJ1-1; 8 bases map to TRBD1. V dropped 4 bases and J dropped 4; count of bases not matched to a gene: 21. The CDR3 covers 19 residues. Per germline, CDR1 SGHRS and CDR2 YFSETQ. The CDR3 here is CASSPRPIPRTGWGTEAFF. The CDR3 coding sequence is TGCGCCAGCAGCCCTAGACCCATTCCCCGGACAGGGTGGGGCACTGAAGCTTTCTTT.

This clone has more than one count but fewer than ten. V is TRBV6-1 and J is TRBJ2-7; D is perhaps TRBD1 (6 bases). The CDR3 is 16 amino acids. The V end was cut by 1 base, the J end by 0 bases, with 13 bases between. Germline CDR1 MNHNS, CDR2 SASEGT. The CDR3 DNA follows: TGTGCCAGCAGTGAAGTTTCAGGGGATAGCTCCTACGAGCAGTACTTC. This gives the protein CASSEVSGDSSYEQYF.

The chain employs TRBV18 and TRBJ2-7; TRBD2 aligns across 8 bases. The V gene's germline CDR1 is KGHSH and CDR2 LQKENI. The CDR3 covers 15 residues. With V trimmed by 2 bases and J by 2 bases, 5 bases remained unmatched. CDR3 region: CASSPGLAATYEQYF. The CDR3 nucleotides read TGTGCCAGCTCACCAGGACTAGCTGCGACCTACGAGCAGTACTTC.

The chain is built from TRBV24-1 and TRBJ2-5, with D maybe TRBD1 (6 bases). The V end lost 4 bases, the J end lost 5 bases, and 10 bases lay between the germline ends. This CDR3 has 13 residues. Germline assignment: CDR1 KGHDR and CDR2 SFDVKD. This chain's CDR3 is CATSETDSETQYF. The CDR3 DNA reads TGTGCCACCAGTGAGACGGACAGTGAGACCCAGTACTTC.

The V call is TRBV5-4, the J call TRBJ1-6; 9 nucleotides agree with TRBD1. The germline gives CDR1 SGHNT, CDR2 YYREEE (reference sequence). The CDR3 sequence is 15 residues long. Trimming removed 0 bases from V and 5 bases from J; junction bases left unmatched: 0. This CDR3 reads CASSLGDRDNSPLHF. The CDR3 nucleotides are TGTGCCAGCAGCTTGGGGGACAGGGATAATTCACCCCTCCACTTT.

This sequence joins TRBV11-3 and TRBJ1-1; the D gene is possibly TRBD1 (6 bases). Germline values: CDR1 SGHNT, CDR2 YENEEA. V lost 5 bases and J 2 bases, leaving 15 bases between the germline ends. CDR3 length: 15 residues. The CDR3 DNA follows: TGTGCCAGCAGCCCCGGAGGGGGACGAAACACTGAAGCTTTCTTT. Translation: CASSPGGGRNTEAFF.

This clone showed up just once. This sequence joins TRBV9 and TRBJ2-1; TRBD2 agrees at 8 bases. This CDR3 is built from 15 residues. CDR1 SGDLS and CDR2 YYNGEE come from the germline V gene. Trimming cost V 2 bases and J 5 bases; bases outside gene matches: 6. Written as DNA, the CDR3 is TGTGCCAGCAGCGTTAGCGGGGCTGTAAACAATGAGCAGTTCTTC. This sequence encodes CASSVSGAVNNEQFF.

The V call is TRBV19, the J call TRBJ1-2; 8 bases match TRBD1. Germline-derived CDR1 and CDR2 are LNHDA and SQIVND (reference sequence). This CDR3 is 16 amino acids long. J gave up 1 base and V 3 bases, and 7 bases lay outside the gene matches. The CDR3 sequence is CASSMGTGGINYGYTF. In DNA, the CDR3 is TGTGCCAGTAGTATGGGGACAGGTGGAATTAACTATGGCTACACCTTC.

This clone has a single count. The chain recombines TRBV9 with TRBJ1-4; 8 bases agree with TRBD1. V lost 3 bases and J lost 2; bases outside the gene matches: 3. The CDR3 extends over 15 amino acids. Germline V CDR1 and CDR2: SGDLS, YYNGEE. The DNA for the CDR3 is TGTGCCAGCAGCGCCGCAGGGGGCACTAATGAAAAACTGTTTTTT. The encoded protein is CASSAAGGTNEKLFF.

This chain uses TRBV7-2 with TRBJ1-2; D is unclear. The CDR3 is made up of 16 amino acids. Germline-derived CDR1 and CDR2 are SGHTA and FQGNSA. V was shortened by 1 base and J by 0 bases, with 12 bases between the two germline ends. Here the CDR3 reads CASSLVPGPTNYGYTF. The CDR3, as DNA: TGTGCCAGCAGCTTAGTACCAGGTCCTACTAACTATGGCTACACCTTC. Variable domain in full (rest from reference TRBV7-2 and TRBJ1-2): GAGVSQSPSNKVTEKGKDVELRCDPISGHTALYWYRQSLGQGLEFLIYFQGNSAPDKSGLPSDRFSAERTGGSVSTLTIQRTQQEDSAVYLCASSLVPGPTNYGYTFGSGTRLTVV.

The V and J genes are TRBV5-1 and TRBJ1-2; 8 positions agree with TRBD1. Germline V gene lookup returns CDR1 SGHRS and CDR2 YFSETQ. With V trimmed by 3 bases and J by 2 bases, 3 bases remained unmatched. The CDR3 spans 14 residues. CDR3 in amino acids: CASSSGQANYGYTF. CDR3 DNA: TGCGCCAGCAGCTCGGGACAGGCGAACTATGGCTACACCTTC.

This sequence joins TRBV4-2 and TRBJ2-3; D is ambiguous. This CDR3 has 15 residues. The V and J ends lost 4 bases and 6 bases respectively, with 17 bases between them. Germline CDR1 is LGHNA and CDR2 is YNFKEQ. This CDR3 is CASSPRAQSLDTQYF. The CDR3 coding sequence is TGTGCCAGCAGCCCCCGGGCCCAGAGCCTCGATACGCAGTATTTT.

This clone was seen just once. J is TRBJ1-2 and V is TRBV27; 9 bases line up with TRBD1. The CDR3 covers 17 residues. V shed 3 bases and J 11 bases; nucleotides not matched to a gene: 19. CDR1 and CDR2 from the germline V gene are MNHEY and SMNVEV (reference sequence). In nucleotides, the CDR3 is TGTGCCAGCAGTTTGGCCGGGACAGGGAGAATTTCTCGCCGATACACCTTC. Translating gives CASSLAGTGRISRRYTF.

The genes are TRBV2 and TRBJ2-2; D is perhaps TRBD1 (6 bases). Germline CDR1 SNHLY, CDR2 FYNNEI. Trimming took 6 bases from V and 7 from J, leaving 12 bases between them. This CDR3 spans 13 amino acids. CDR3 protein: CASSFAGVGELFF. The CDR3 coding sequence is TGTGCCAGCAGCTTTGCAGGGGTCGGGGAGCTGTTTTTT.

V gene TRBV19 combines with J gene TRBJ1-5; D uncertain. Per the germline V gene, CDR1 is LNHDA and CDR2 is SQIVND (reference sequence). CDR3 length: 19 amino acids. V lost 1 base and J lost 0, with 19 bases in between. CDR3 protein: CASSIARGSGVSSNQPQHF. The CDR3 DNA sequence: TGTGCCAGTAGTATAGCAAGAGGATCCGGGGTTTCTAGCAATCAGCCCCAGCATTTT.

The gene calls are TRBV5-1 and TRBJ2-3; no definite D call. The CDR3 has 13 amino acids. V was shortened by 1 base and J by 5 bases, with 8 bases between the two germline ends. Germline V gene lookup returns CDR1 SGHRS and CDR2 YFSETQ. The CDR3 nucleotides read TGCGCCAGCAGCTTGAGTGGGGAAGATACGCAGTATTTT. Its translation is CASSLSGEDTQYF.

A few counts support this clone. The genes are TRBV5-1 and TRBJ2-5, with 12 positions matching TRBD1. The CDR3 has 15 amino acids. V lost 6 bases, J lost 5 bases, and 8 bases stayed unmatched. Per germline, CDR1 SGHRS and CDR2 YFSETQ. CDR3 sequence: CASNSGDRGLETQYF. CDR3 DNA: TGCGCCAGCAACTCCGGGGACAGGGGGCTTGAGACCCAGTACTTC.

CDR3 region: CASIGDGTAGGYTF. The CDR3 DNA sequence: TGTGCCAGCATTGGGGACGGGACCGCGGGGGGCTACACCTTC. The chain carries TRBV2 and TRBJ1-2; tentative D call: TRBD1 (5 bases). Germline CDR1 and CDR2: SNHLY and FYNNEI. CDR3 length equals 14 residues. Trimming cost V 7 bases and J 8 bases, with 20 bases left between them.

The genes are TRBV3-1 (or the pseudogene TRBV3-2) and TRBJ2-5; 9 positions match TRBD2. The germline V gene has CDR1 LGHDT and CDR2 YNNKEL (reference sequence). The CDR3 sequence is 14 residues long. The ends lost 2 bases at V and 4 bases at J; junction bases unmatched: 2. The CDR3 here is CASSQWRGGETQYF. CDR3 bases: TGTGCCAGCAGCCAATGGCGGGGGGGAGAGACCCAGTACTTC.

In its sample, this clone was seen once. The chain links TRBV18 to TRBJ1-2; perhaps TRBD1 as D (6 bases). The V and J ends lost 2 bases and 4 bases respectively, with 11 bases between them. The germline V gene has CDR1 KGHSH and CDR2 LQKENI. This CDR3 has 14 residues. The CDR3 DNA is TGTGCCAGCTCACCAGGGGGACAAATCTATGGCTACACCTTC. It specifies CASSPGGQIYGYTF.

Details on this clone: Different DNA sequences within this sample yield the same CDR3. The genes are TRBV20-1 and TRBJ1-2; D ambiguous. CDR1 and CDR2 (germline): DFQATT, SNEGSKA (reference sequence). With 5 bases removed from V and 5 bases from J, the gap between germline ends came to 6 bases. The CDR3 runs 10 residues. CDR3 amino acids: CSAFEYGYTF. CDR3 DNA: TGCAGTGCTTTCGAATATGGCTACACCTTC.